The 20 T cell receptor beta chains presented below share a single source sample, sequenced in a study of T cells in Graves' hyperthyroidism and ophthalmopathy. Amplified TCR beta CDR3 regions came from RNA transcripts. HTBI primers were employed in a first-round RT-PCR of the TCR CDR3. TCRdb called the multiplex PCR reads again in MiXCR, with one record for every CDR3 protein. This table has 93,000 or so distinct CDR3 sequences, 47% appearing once. The sample consisted of blood. The source is a middle-aged man with Graves' hyperthyroidism.

Regarding this clonotype: The junction shows a germline mismatch at one end, possibly a read error. CDR3 coding DNA: TGTGCCGGCAGCCCATCCCGGGGGGACAGGTGGCAACCGCCCCAGCATTTT. The encoded protein is CAGSPSRGDRWQPPQHF. The V and J genes are TRBV7-8 and TRBJ1-5; 8 bases match TRBD1. This CDR3 comprises 17 residues. Germline V lookup: CDR1 SGHVS, CDR2 FQNEAQ.

Remarks on this clonotype: The CDR3 does not end in the conserved phenylalanine or tryptophan, so this is likely a read error. The V and J genes are TRBV24-1 and TRBJ1-5; D possibly corresponds to TRBD1 (5 bases). Per germline, CDR1 KGHDR and CDR2 SFDVKD. The CDR3 consists of 15 residues. Trimming cost V 0 bases and J 5 bases, with 10 bases left between them. CDR3 amino acids: CATSDLRGKDQPQHL. The CDR3 DNA sequence: TGTGCCACCAGTGATTTGCGGGGCAAGGATCAGCCCCAGCATCTT.

Comment on this clonotype: A junction boundary mismatches the germline segment, possibly from a read error. The rearrangement joins TRBV7-7 to TRBJ1-2, with TRBD1 matching over 9 bases. Looked up from germline, CDR1 is SSHAT and CDR2 is FNYEAQ (reference sequence). There are 15 residues in the CDR3. DNA of the CDR3: TGTGCTAGCAGCTCCCCACAGGGGGCGAGCTATGGCTACACCTTC. The encoded protein is CASSSPQGASYGYTF.

The chain recombines TRBV7-2 with TRBJ1-2, with 8 nucleotides matching TRBD1. The CDR3 loop spans 13 amino acids. The V segment lost 5 bases and the J segment 7 bases; nucleotides outside the gene matches: 6. Germline loops: CDR1 SGHTA, CDR2 FQGNSA. CDR3 in amino acids: CASSLPTGVGYTF. As DNA, the CDR3 is TGTGCCAGCAGCCTACCGACAGGGGTTGGCTACACCTTC.

The chain carries TRBV6-6 and TRBJ2-7; perhaps D is TRBD1 or TRBD2 (5 bases each). The germline V and J ends were trimmed by 2 bases and 2 bases, with 13 bases remaining between them. Germline V gives CDR1 MNHNY, CDR2 SVGAGI (reference sequence). CDR3 length: 15 residues. For the CDR3, the DNA is TGTGCCAGCAGTTACAAGGGGACCGACGCCTACGAGCAGTACTTC. The encoded protein is CASSYKGTDAYEQYF.

The sample holds many counts of this clonotype. This chain links TRBV15 with TRBJ2-1, with 8 bases that match TRBD1. The CDR3 is 15 residues long. V lost 1 base to trimming and J lost 4 bases; unmatched junction nucleotides: 3. The V gene's germline CDR1 is LNHNV and CDR2 YYDKDF (reference sequence). This CDR3 is CATSRGQGNYNEQFF. CDR3 bases: TGTGCCACCAGCAGAGGACAGGGGAATTACAATGAGCAGTTCTTC.

This chain connects TRBV6-2 or TRBV6-3 to TRBJ2-2; maybe TRBD2 (6 bases). With 7 bases removed from V and 7 bases from J, the gap between germline ends came to 10 bases. CDR1 MNHEY and CDR2 SVGEGT come from the germline V gene. CDR3 size: 12 residues. CDR3 in amino acids: CASMAGGGELFF. For the CDR3, the DNA is TGTGCCAGCATGGCCGGGGGCGGGGAGCTGTTTTTT.

In regard to this clonotype: A much larger clone lies a single base off, so this may be a read error. The chain joins TRBV12-3 or TRBV12-4 to TRBJ1-2, with D hard to call. The V gene lost 0 bases and the J gene lost 8 bases, with 19 bases spanning the gap. This CDR3 contains 16 residues. The CDR3 loop reads CASSLAPGPGGEGYTF. CDR3 bases: TGTGCCAGCAGTTTAGCCCCCGGGCCTGGTGGGGAGGGCTACACCTTC.

The chain uses TRBV7-3 and TRBJ1-4; D remains ambiguous. Germline CDR1 and CDR2: SGHTA and FQGTGA. This CDR3 is 14 amino acids long. Between the trimmed V and J ends, which lost 2 bases and 11 bases, there was a span of 15 bases. CDR3 nucleotides: TGTGCCAGCAGCTTACGGGCAGAAAGAGGGAAACTGTTTTTT. As protein: CASSLRAERGKLFF.

This clonotype was observed at least ten times. The rearrangement joins TRBV7-2 to TRBJ2-1, with D perhaps TRBD2 (6 bases). V was cut by 7 bases and J by 4 bases, with 8 bases left in between. The germline gives CDR1 SGHTA, CDR2 FQGNSA. This CDR3 is built from 12 residues. This CDR3 reads CASNGGYNEQFF. CDR3 nucleotide sequence: TGTGCCAGCAACGGGGGTTACAATGAGCAGTTCTTC.

This clonotype came up many times. The chain couples TRBV10-3 to TRBJ1-1, with a possible D match to TRBD1 (5 bases). Trimming removed 6 bases at V and 0 bases at J, with 14 bases between. The CDR3 contains 15 residues. Germline V gene sequence: CDR1 ENHRY, CDR2 SYGVKD. The CDR3 here is CAIRGTDGLNTEAFF. The CDR3 DNA follows: TGTGCCATCAGGGGGACGGACGGGCTGAACACTGAAGCTTTCTTT.

The chain employs TRBV20-1 and TRBJ2-1, with 14 bases lining up with TRBD2. The V gene's germline CDR1 is DFQATT and CDR2 SNEGSKA (reference sequence). The CDR3 totals 15 residues. V shed 3 bases and J 8 bases; nucleotides not matched to a gene: 6. The CDR3 DNA is TGCAGTGCTAGTACTGGGACTAGCGGGAGCTATGAGCAGTTCTTC. Translation: CSASTGTSGSYEQFF.

As regards this clonotype: Relative to the germline gene, one junction end is altered; a read error may explain this. This chain joins TRBV19 and TRBJ2-7; TRBD2 matches at 8 bases. CDR3 size: 15 residues. Germline CDR1 is LNHDA and CDR2 is SQIVND (reference sequence). CDR3 coding DNA: TGTGCCAGTAGTTACCCGGGAGGGTACACCGGGGAGCTGTACTTC. This encodes CASSYPGGYTGELYF.

This clonotype was picked up a small number of times. A much larger clone sits a single nucleotide away, making a read error possible. CDR3: CASSEAEQGVDEQYF. The CDR3 DNA is TGTGCCAGCAGTGAAGCGGAACAGGGGGTTGACGAGCAGTACTTC. The V gene is TRBV6-1, the J gene TRBJ2-7; TRBD1 agrees at 8 bases. Germline assignment: CDR1 MNHNS and CDR2 SASEGT. V lost 0 bases to trimming and J lost 5 bases; unmatched junction nucleotides: 6. CDR3 length: 15 residues.

In nucleotides, the CDR3 is TGTGCCAGCAGCAGACTAGCGGGGGCCTACGAGCAGTACTTC. Translating it yields CASSRLAGAYEQYF. This rearrangement joins TRBV12-3 or TRBV12-4 to TRBJ2-7, with TRBD2 identical over 12 bases. This CDR3 comprises 14 residues. V was clipped by 6 bases and J by 2 bases; unmatched bases: 2.

The sample holds many counts of this clonotype. V usage is TRBV5-1 and J usage is TRBJ2-2, with D hard to call. CDR3 size: 15 residues. Germline V CDR1 and CDR2: SGHRS, YFSETQ. The V end was cut by 2 bases, the J end by 3 bases, with 11 bases between. This CDR3 is CASSLAEADTGELFF. The CDR3 coding sequence is TGCGCCAGCAGCTTAGCAGAAGCTGACACCGGGGAGCTGTTTTTT.

This clonotype was seen ten or more times. As DNA, the CDR3 is TGTGCCAGCAGGCCAGACAGGGAGGCGGACTATAATTCACCCCTCCACTTT. Translation: CASRPDREADYNSPLHF. V is TRBV12-3 or TRBV12-4 and J is TRBJ1-6; TRBD1 matches 7 bases. CDR3 size: 17 residues. The junction had 11 bases not matched to a gene; V was cut back by 6 bases and J by 3 bases.

This clonotype was seen many times. The chain combines TRBV19 with TRBJ1-1; D call uncertain. The CDR3 has 13 amino acids. From germline, CDR1 is LNHDA and CDR2 SQIVND (reference sequence). V was pared by 6 bases and J by 2 bases, with 10 bases between. The CDR3 here is CASRRRANTEAFF. The DNA of the CDR3 is TGTGCCAGTAGAAGGCGGGCCAACACTGAAGCTTTCTTT.

This rearrangement joins TRBV2 to TRBJ2-3; D possibly corresponds to TRBD1 (5 bases). CDR1 SNHLY and CDR2 FYNNEI come from the germline V gene. V lost 6 bases and J 5 bases, leaving 12 bases between the germline ends. This CDR3 is built from 13 residues. The DNA of the CDR3 is TGTGCCAGCAGCCGCAGGGTTGGAGATACGCAGTATTTT. Amino acids: CASSRRVGDTQYF.

The chain carries TRBV15 and TRBJ1-2; no clear D. Looked up from germline, CDR1 is LNHNV and CDR2 is YYDKDF (reference sequence). V lost 1 base and J lost 3, with 6 bases in between. The CDR3 is 13 residues long. The CDR3 nucleotides read TGTGCCACCAGCAGAGTGACGGACTATGGCTACACCTTC. Protein product: CATSRVTDYGYTF.